This TCR beta chain was sequenced during a study of blood T cells in healthy people across ages. Points from the study as a whole: The diversity estimates, figures obtained from one million T cells, were considered underestimates.

Next came a second PCR, run for about 7 to 12 cycles, which used a sample-barcoded 5' primer along with a J-beta primer mix. With 12 random nucleotides, a template-switch adaptor tagged each individual cDNA molecule. A single record per CDR3 protein comes from TCRdb applying MiXCR to the 5' RACE reads. The table includes 600,000 to 850,000 distinct CDR3 sequences, more than 40% detected once. Germline assignment: CDR1 SNHLY and CDR2 FYNNEI. This CDR3 spans 15 amino acids. V was pared by 6 bases and J by 4 bases, with 16 bases between. Regarding this clonotype: Its antigen is still unknown.

V gene TRBV2 combines with J gene TRBJ1-5; D possibly corresponds to TRBD1 (5 bases). The TCR originated in a woman aged 60-75 years in good health. Sequences were obtained from blood. CDR3 residues: CASRESGTENQPQHF. CDR3 sequence (DNA): TGTGCCAGCAGAGAATCCGGGACGGAGAATCAGCCCCAGCATTTT.